This T cell receptor beta chain was profiled in a study of T cell responses to AZD1222 COVID-19 vaccine. General study points: Only a handful of AZD1222 recipients were seropositive at baseline. Donors were largely white British and mainly female; clonal diversity was possibly underestimated. At 160-218 and 743-854, vaccine-associated CD4 TCRs were dominant, and they spanned spike.

Regarding this clone: What it binds is not known. The junction shows a germline mismatch at one end, possibly a read error.

Second doses that came at about 4 or about 12 weeks were put together. This table comes from immunoSEQ multiplex PCR, and its TCRdb copy is limited to in-frame clones, with some not included. The sample carries 150,000 to 200,000 clones, 92% recorded once. The CDR3 covers 18 residues. Germline-derived CDR1 and CDR2 are MGHRA and YSYEKL. This chain joins TRBV4-1 and TRBJ1-4, with unresolved D. The receptor was isolated from an adult who received the AZD1222 COVID-19 vaccine. The source was peripheral blood, collected 28 days after the second AZD1222 dose. The CDR3: CASSQDRVGRRTNEKLFF. CDR3 nucleotide sequence: TGCGCCAGCAGTCAAGATAGGGTGGGCCGACGGACTAATGAAAAACTGTTTTTT.